A single sample is the source of the 16 T cell receptor beta chains below, sequenced in a study of shared clonotypes between healthy human individuals. The assay was immunoSEQ multiplex PCR, and TCRdb's table has in-frame clones only and misses some. The sample lists some 2,400,000 clones, approximately 95% occurring once. Sequencing was done on a sample of naive CD4+ T cells sorted from blood. The subset was: CD45RA+ positively selected. All receptors come from a man in his late teens or twenties in good health.

V usage is TRBV7-2 and J usage is TRBJ1-1; 7 bases are shared with TRBD1. CDR1 SGHTA and CDR2 FQGNSA come from the germline V gene. V lost 5 bases and J lost 0; bases outside the gene matches: 6. The CDR3 runs 15 residues. CDR3 region: CASSPRDRLNTEAFF. In nucleotides, the CDR3 is TGTGCCAGCAGCCCGAGGGACAGACTGAACACTGAAGCTTTCTTT. Based on the CDR3 plus reference TRBV7-2 and TRBJ1-1, the full variable domain is GAGVSQSPSNKVTEKGKDVELRCDPISGHTALYWYRQSLGQGLEFLIYFQGNSAPDKSGLPSDRFSAERTGGSVSTLTIQRTQQEDSAVYLCASSPRDRLNTEAFFGQGTRLTVV.

This clone was observed a handful of times. The genes are TRBV6-1 and TRBJ2-2; D unclear. The V gene's germline CDR1 is MNHNS and CDR2 SASEGT. CDR3 length: 14 residues. Trimming removed 5 bases from V and 0 bases from J, with 7 bases in between. CDR3 sequence: CASSRPTNTGELFF. CDR3 DNA: TGTGCCAGCAGTAGGCCTACGAACACCGGGGAGCTGTTTTTT.

The genes are TRBV7-9 and TRBJ2-3; the D is unclear. There are 12 residues in the CDR3. Trimming shortened V by 7 bases and J by 2 bases, and 7 bases separated the two germline ends. Germline V gives CDR1 SEHNR, CDR2 FQNEAQ (reference sequence). CDR3 nucleotide sequence: TGTGCCAGCACCGACAACACAGATACGCAGTATTTT. Amino acids: CASTDNTDTQYF.

The J gene is TRBJ2-7, the V gene TRBV5-6, with D unclear. V was clipped by 1 base and J by 2 bases, with 10 bases between them. The CDR3 is 14 amino acids. Germline CDR1 reads SGHDT; CDR2 reads YYEEEE. CDR3 loop: CASSLTRRTYEQYF. The CDR3 DNA is TGTGCCAGCAGCTTGACAAGAAGGACCTACGAGCAGTACTTC.

This clone was picked up one time. V and J are TRBV7-2 and TRBJ1-1; unclear D gene. V was shortened by 2 bases and J by 0 bases, with 10 bases between the two germline ends. Germline CDR1 SGHTA, CDR2 FQGNSA. The CDR3 length is 15 residues. CDR3 sequence: CASSLIGGVNTEAFF. CDR3 bases: TGTGCCAGCAGCTTAATCGGCGGCGTGAACACTGAAGCTTTCTTT.

The rearrangement uses TRBV7-2 and TRBJ2-5; 10 nucleotides align to TRBD2. Germline assignment: CDR1 SGHTA and CDR2 FQGNSA. The length of the CDR3 is 15 residues. Trimming cost V 8 bases and J 4 bases; bases outside gene matches: 10. In DNA, the CDR3 is TGTGCCAGCTGCCAAGCTAGCGGGAGAGCAGAGACCCAGTACTTC. This sequence encodes CASCQASGRAETQYF. Full variable domain (missing parts from reference TRBV7-2 and TRBJ2-5): GAGVSQSPSNKVTEKGKDVELRCDPISGHTALYWYRQSLGQGLEFLIYFQGNSAPDKSGLPSDRFSAERTGGSVSTLTIQRTQQEDSAVYLCASCQASGRAETQYFGPGTRLLVL.

The V and J genes are TRBV5-1 and TRBJ2-3, with TRBD2 identical over 8 bases. V dropped 4 bases and J dropped 4; count of bases not matched to a gene: 11. CDR1 SGHRS and CDR2 YFSETQ come from the germline V gene. This CDR3 is built from 16 residues. CDR3 in DNA: TGCGCCAGCAGCCCCGGCCGGGGGGGCTGGTCAGATACGCAGTATTTT. It translates to CASSPGRGGWSDTQYF.

This sequence joins TRBV7-9 and TRBJ1-4, with D possibly matching TRBD1 (5 bases). V lost 1 base and J 12 bases, leaving 12 bases between the germline ends. Germline V CDR1 and CDR2: SEHNR, FQNEAQ (reference sequence). The CDR3 is 13 amino acids. The CDR3 region is CASSLGPGQQLFF. CDR3 nucleotides: TGTGCCAGCAGCTTAGGACCTGGACAACAACTGTTTTTT.

The J gene is TRBJ2-3, the V gene TRBV11-3, with D perhaps matching TRBD1 (6 bases). V shed 4 bases and J shed 6 bases, with 20 bases lying between them. This CDR3 region has 16 residues. CDR1 is SGHNT and CDR2 is YENEEA in the germline V gene. Here the CDR3 reads CASSSRVRGRPDTQYF. Written as DNA, the CDR3 is TGTGCCAGCAGCTCCCGGGTCAGGGGCCGTCCGGATACGCAGTATTTT.

The chain uses TRBV10-3 and TRBJ2-3; a possible D gene is TRBD2 (7 bases). This CDR3 has 15 amino acids. V dropped 7 bases and J dropped 3 bases, with 17 bases sitting between them. CDR1 and CDR2 (germline): ENHRY, SYGVKD. Here the CDR3 DNA reads TGTGCCATCACTCAAGGGGGGGCGAGGACAGATACGCAGTATTTT. It translates to CAITQGGARTDTQYF.

V usage is TRBV6-5 and J usage is TRBJ1-5; D ambiguous. V shed 3 bases and J shed 6 bases, with 12 bases lying between them. Germline CDR1 is MNHEY and CDR2 is SVGAGI. The CDR3 runs 14 residues. The chain's CDR3 is CASSYHPGRQPQHF. CDR3 nucleotides: TGTGCCAGCAGTTATCACCCCGGACGTCAGCCCCAGCATTTT.

V and J are TRBV6-6 and TRBJ1-1, with D possibly TRBD1 on 5 matching bases. This CDR3 has 13 residues. Trimming took 5 bases from V and 4 from J, leaving 11 bases between them. CDR1 MNHNY and CDR2 SVGAGI come from the germline V gene (reference sequence). CDR3 loop: CASSPGTGTEAFF. The DNA of the CDR3 is TGTGCCAGCAGTCCTGGCACAGGCACTGAAGCTTTCTTT.

In the case of this clone: This sample includes further DNA sequences coding for the same CDR3. The V and J genes are TRBV5-6 and TRBJ2-2; TRBD1 agrees at 9 bases. Germline V gene lookup returns CDR1 SGHDT and CDR2 YYEEEE. The CDR3 totals 14 residues. The V segment lost 5 bases and the J segment 4 bases; nucleotides outside the gene matches: 3. The CDR3, as DNA: TGTGCCAGCAGTCTGGACAGGGGCACCGGGGAGCTGTTTTTT. Translating gives CASSLDRGTGELFF.

The chain links TRBV25-1 to TRBJ2-1; 7 bases are a match to TRBD1. J gave up 7 bases and V 1 base, and 7 bases lay outside the gene matches. The CDR3 totals 15 residues. Germline values: CDR1 MGHDK, CDR2 SYGVNS. CDR3 sequence (DNA): TGTGCCAGCAGTGAATTCTCAGGGGGTGGGAATGAGCAGTTCTTC. Protein sequence: CASSEFSGGGNEQFF.

The chain has TRBV11-2 and TRBJ1-2; D call uncertain. Looked up from germline, CDR1 is SGHAT and CDR2 is FQNNGV. Trimming left V 5 bases short and J 4 bases short, with 14 bases between. The CDR3 covers 14 residues. CDR3 in amino acids: CASSPDGWSYGYTF. The CDR3 DNA reads TGTGCCAGCAGCCCCGACGGATGGAGCTATGGCTACACCTTC.

The V call is TRBV2, the J call TRBJ1-2, with 8 bases lining up with TRBD1. In germline, CDR1 is SNHLY, CDR2 FYNNEI. CDR3 length equals 15 residues. Trimming took 7 bases from V and 4 from J; bases not matched to a gene: 11. CDR3 coding DNA: TGTGCCAGCACCAATCCCTCACAGGGGGTCTATGGCTACACCTTC. It is translated as CASTNPSQGVYGYTF.